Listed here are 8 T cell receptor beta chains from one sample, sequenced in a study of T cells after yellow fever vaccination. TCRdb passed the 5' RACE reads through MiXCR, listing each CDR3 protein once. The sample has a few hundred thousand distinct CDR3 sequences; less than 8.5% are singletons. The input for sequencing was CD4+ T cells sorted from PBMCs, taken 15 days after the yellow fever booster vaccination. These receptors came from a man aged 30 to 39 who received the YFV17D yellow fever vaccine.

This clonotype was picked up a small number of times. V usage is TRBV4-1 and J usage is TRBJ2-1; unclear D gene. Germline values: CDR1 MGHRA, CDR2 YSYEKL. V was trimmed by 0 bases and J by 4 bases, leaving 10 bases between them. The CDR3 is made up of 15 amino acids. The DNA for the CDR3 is TGCGCCAGCAGCCAAGAGGCGCCAACTTACAATGAGCAGTTCTTC. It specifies CASSQEAPTYNEQFF.

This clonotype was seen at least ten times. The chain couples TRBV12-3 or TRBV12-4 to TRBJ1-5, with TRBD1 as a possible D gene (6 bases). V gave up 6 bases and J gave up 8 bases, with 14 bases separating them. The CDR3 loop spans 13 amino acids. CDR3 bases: TGTGCCAGCAGCCGTGGGACATTTGAGCCCCAGCATTTT. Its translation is CASSRGTFEPQHF.

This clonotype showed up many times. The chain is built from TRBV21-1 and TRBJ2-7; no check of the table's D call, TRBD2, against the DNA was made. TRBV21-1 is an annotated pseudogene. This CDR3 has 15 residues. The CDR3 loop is CASSGRARRSYEQYF. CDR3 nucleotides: TGTGCCAGCAGCGGTCGGGCCCGTAGGTCCTACGAGCAGTACTTC.

The chain's CDR3 is CSAPRTENTEAFF. CDR3 DNA sequence: TGCAGTGCCCCCAGGACAGAGAACACTGAAGCTTTCTTT. The chain is built from TRBV20-1 and TRBJ1-1; D may be TRBD1 (6 bases). CDR1 is DFQATT, CDR2 SNEGSKA, per germline (reference sequence). Trimming took off 6 bases at V and 1 base at J, with 12 bases between the two ends. The CDR3 is 13 amino acids.

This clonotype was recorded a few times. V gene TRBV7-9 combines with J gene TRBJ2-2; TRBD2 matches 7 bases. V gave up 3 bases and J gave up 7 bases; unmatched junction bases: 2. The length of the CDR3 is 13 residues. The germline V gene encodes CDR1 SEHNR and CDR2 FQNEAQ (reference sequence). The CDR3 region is CASSFRTSGELFF. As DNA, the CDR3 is TGTGCCAGCAGCTTCCGGACTAGCGGGGAGCTGTTTTTT.

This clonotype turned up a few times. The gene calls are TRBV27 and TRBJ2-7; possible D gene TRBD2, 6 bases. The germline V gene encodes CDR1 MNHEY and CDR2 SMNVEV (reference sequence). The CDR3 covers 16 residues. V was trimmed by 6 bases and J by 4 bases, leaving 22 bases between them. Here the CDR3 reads CASRGLSFGGSYEQYF. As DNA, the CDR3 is TGTGCCAGCAGGGGACTGTCATTTGGGGGATCGTACGAGCAGTACTTC.

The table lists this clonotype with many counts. CDR3 sequence reads: CASSLRMGSYEQYF. The CDR3 DNA reads as TGTGCCAGCAGCTTGCGGATGGGATCCTACGAGCAGTACTTC. The chain carries TRBV5-6 and TRBJ2-7; no reliable D call. Germline V gives CDR1 SGHDT, CDR2 YYEEEE. V lost 1 base and J lost 1, with 9 bases in between. This CDR3 is 14 amino acids long.

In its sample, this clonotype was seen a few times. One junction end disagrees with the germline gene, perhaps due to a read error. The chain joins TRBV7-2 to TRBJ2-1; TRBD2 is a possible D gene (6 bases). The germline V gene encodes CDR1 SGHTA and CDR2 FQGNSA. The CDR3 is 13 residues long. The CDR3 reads CASSLNRDSRYLF. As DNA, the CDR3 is TGTGCCAGCAGCTTAAACCGGGACTCCCGGTATCTCTTC.